The rows below give T cell receptor beta chains drawn from one sample of a study of blood T cell repertoires in COVID-19. The method was immunoSEQ multiplex PCR; TCRdb's version includes in-frame clones alone and lacks a portion of them. The table has more than 30,000 clones, around 87% seen once. The sequenced sample consisted of peripheral blood. The receptor source for this set is a man in his fifties with active or convalescent COVID-19. Both conserved end residues are part of each CDR3. Only part of the rows carry a size: once, few, many, or a class if the clone is expanded.

V gene	J gene	clone size	CDR3 protein
TRBV7-9	TRBJ1-6	.	CASSSPWTGGNNSPLHF
TRBV4-1	TRBJ1-5	.	CASSSLGGFGNQPQHF
TRBV28	TRBJ1-1	.	CASRPAGINTEAFF
TRBV14	TRBJ2-1	.	CASSRTSGRYNEQFF
TRBV4-1	TRBJ1-5	.	CASSQDGRGLQPQHF
TRBV5-8	TRBJ1-2	.	CASSRGGGYGYTF
TRBV4-2	TRBJ1-3	.	CASSQELGQGAGNTIYF
TRBV7-2	TRBJ2-5	.	CASSLGWGGSGETQYF
TRBV23-1	TRBJ2-5	.	CASSLTSGRETQYF
TRBV9	TRBJ1-4	.	CASSDQANEKLFF
TRBV28	TRBJ1-1	few	CASSLGRNTEAFF
TRBV27	TRBJ2-3	.	CASSFGTSIDTQYF
TRBV4-2	TRBJ1-2	once	CASSQISGGDYGYTF
TRBV28	TRBJ1-6	.	CASSHRGGSYNSPLHF
TRBV5-6	TRBJ1-4	.	CASSLARNNEKLFF
TRBV2	TRBJ1-2	.	CASSARFEGNYGYTF
TRBV5-1	TRBJ2-5	.	CASSLEPGQGQETQYF
TRBV9	TRBJ2-7	.	CASSVDFSSYEQYF
TRBV5-1	TRBJ1-1	.	CASSAPGLEDTEAFF
TRBV15	TRBJ1-1	once	CATSTTPNTEAFF
TRBV24-1	TRBJ2-5	.	CATSEPGQAAETQYF
TRBV7-3	TRBJ2-2	.	CASSLNYGELFF
TRBV6-5	TRBJ1-4	.	CASRPYGQGNEKLFF
TRBV4-2	TRBJ2-1	.	CASSRAAALAGGNNEQFF
TRBV5-4	TRBJ1-2	.	CASSSIQGADGYTF
TRBV7-3	TRBJ2-6	.	CASSSDLAGANVLTF
TRBV18	TRBJ1-4	.	CASSISGGRDEKLFF
TRBV5-1	TRBJ2-1	.	CASSGDGGSYNEQFF
TRBV7-3	TRBJ1-1	.	CASSDQGNTEAFF
TRBV10-2	TRBJ1-2	.	CASSESSREDGYTF
TRBV9	TRBJ2-4	.	CASSVGGRSKNIQYF
TRBV4-1	TRBJ1-5	.	CASSQEQTRLNQPQHF
TRBV7-2	TRBJ2-1	.	CASSLYRSSYNEQFF